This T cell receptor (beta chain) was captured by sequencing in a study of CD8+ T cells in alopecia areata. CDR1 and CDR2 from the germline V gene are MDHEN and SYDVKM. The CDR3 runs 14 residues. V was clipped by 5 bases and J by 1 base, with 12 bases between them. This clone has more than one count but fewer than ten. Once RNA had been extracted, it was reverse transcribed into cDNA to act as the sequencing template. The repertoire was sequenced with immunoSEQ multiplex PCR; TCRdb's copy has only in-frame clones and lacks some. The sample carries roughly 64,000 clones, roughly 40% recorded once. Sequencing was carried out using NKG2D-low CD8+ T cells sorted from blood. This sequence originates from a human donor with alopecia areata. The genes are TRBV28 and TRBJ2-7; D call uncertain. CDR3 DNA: TGTGCCAGCAGTCCCCGAAGGGTTTCCTACGAGCAGTACTTC. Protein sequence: CASSPRRVSYEQYF.